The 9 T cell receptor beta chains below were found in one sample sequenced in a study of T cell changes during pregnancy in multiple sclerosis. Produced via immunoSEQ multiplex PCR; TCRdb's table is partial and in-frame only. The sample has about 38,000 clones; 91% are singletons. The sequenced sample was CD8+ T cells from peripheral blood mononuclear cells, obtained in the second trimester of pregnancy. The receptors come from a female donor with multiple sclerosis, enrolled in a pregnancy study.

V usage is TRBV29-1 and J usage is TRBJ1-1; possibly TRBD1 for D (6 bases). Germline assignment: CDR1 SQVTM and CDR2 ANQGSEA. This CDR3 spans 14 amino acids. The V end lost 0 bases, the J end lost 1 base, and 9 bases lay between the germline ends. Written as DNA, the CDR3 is TGCAGCGTTGAAGATGCAGGGGCGAACACTGAAGCTTTCTTT. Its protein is CSVEDAGANTEAFF.

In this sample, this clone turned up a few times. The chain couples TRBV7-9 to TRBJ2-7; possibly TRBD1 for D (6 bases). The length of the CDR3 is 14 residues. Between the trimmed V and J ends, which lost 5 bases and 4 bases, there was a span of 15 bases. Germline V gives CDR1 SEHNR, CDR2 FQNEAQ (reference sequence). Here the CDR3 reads CASSAPGQIYEQYF. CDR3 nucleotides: TGTGCCAGCAGCGCCCCGGGACAAATATACGAGCAGTACTTC.

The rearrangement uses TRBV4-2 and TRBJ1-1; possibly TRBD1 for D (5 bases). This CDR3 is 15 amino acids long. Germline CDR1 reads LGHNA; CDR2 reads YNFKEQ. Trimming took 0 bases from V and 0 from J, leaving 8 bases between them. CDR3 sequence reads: CASSQELQVNTEAFF. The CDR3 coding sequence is TGTGCCAGCAGCCAAGAGTTACAGGTGAACACTGAAGCTTTCTTT.

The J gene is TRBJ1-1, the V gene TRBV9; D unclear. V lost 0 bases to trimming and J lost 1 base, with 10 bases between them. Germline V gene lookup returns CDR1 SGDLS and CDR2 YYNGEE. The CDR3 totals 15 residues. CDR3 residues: CASSVGTATNTEAFF. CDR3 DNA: TGTGCCAGCAGCGTAGGAACAGCAACGAACACTGAAGCTTTCTTT.

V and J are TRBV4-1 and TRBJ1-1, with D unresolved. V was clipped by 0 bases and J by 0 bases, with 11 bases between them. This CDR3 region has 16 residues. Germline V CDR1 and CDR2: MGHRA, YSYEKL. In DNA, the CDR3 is TGCGCCAGCAGCCAAGATTCGGTAGAGGTGAACACTGAAGCTTTCTTT. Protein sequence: CASSQDSVEVNTEAFF.

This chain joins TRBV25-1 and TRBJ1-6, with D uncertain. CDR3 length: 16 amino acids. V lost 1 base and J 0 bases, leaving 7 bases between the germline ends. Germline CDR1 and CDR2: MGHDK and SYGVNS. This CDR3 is CASSEFRSSYNSPLHF. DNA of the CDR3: TGTGCCAGCAGTGAATTTAGGAGCTCCTATAATTCACCCCTCCACTTT.

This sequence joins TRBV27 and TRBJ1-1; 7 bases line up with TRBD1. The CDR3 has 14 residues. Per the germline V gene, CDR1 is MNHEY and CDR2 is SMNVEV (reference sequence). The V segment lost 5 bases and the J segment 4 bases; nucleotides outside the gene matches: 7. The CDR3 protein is CASSIQGVGTEAFF. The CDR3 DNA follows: TGTGCCAGCAGTATCCAGGGGGTTGGCACTGAAGCTTTCTTT.

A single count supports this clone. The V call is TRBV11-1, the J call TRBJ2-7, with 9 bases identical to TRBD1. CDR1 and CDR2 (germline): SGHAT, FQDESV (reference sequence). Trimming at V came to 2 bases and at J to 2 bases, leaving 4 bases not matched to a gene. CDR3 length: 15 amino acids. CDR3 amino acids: CASSLTGTGPYEQYF. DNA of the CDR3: TGTGCCAGCAGCTTAACAGGGACAGGGCCCTACGAGCAGTACTTC.

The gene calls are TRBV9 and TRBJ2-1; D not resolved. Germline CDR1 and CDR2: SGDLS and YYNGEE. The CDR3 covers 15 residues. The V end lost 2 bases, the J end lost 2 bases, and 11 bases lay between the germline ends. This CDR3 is CASSVSILPYNEQFF. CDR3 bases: TGTGCCAGCAGCGTGAGCATCCTCCCCTACAATGAGCAGTTCTTC.